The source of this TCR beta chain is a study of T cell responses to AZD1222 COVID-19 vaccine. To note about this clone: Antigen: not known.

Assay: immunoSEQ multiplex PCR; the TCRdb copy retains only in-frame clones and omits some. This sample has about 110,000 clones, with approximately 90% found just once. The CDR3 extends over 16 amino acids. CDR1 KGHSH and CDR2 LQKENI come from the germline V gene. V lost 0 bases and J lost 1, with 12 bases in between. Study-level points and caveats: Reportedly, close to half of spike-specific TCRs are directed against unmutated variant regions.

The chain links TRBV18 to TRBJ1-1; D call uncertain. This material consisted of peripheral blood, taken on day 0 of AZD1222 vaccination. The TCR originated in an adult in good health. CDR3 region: CASSPPSQRANTEAFF. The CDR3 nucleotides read TGTGCCAGCTCACCACCAAGTCAGAGAGCGAACACTGAAGCTTTCTTT.